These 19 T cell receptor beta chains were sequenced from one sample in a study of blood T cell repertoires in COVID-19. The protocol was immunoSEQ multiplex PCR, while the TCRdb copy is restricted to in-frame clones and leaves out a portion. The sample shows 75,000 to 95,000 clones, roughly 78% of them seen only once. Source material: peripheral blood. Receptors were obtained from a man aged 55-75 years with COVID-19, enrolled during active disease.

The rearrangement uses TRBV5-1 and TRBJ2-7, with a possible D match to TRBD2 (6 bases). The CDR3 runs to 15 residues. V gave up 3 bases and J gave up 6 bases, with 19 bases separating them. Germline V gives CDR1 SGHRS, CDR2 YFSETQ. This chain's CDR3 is CASSSEGTTSSEQYF. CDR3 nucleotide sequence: TGCGCCAGCAGCTCGGAAGGTACGACTAGTTCCGAGCAGTACTTC.

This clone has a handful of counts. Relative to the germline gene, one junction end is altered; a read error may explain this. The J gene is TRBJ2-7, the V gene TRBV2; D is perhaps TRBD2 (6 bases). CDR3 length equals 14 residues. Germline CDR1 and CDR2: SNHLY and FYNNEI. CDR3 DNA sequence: TGTGCCAGCAATTTTAAAGAGGGGACTGGGGTCTCGTCCTTC. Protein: CASNFKEGTGVSSF. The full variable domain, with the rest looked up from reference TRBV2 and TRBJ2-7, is EPEVTQTPSHQVTQMGQEVILRCVPISNHLYFYWYRQILGQKVEFLVSFYNNEISEKSEIFDDQFSVERPDGSNFTLKIRSTKLEDSAMYFCASNFKEGTGVSSFGPGTRLTVT.

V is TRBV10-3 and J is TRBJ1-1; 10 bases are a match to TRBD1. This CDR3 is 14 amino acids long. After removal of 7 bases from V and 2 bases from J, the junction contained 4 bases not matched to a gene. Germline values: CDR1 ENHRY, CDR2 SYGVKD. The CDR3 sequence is CAITRDRGNTEAFF. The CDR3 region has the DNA TGTGCCATCACTCGGGACAGGGGAAACACTGAAGCTTTCTTT.

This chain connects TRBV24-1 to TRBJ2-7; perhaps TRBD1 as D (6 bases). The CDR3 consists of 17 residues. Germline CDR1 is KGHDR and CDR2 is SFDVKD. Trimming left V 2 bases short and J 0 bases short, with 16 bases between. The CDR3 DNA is TGTGCCACCAGTGATTGGGACATGAATTACTACTCCTACGAGCAGTACTTC. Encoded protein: CATSDWDMNYYSYEQYF.

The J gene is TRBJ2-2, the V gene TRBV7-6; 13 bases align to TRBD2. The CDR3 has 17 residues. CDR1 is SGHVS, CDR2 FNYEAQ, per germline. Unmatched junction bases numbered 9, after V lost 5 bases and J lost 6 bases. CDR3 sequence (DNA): TGTGCCAGCAGCCAGACACTAGCGGGGGGGAGTCCCGGGGAGCTGTTTTTT. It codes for CASSQTLAGGSPGELFF.

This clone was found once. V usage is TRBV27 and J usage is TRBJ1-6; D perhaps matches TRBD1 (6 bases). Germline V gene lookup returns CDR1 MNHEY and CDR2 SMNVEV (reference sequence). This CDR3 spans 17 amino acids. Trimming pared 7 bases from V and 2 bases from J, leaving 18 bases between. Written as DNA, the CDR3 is TGTGCCAGCACCACGAGGGGGGGGGTGGCCTATAATTCACCCCTCCACTTT. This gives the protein CASTTRGGVAYNSPLHF.

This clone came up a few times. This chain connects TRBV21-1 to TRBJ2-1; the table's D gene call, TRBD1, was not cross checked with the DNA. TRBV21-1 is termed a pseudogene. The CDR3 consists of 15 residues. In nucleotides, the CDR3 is TGTGCCAGCAGCAAAGCGGGGACAGGGGCTAGTGAGCAGTTCTTC. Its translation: CASSKAGTGASEQFF.

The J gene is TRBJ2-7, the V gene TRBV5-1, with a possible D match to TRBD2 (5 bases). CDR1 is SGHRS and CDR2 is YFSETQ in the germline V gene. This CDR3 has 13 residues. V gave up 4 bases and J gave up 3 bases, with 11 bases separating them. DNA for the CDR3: TGCGCCAGCAGCCGGGATGCAGACTACGAGCAGTACTTC. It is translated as CASSRDADYEQYF. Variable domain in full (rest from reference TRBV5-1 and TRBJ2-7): KAGVTQTPRYLIKTRGQQVTLSCSPISGHRSVSWYQQTPGQGLQFLFEYFSETQRNKGNFPGRFSGRQFSNSRSEMNVSTLELGDSALYLCASSRDADYEQYFGPGTRLTVT.

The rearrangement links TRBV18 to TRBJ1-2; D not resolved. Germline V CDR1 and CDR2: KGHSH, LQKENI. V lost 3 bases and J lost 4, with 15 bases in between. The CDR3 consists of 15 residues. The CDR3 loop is CASSPNPERVYGYTF. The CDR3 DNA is TGTGCCAGCTCACCGAACCCCGAGAGGGTCTATGGCTACACCTTC.

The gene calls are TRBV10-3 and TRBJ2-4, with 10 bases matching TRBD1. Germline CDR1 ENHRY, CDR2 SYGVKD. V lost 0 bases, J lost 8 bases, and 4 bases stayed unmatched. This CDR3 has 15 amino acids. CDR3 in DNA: TGTGCCATCAGTGAGTCGCAGGACAGGGGGGACATTCAGTACTTC. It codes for CAISESQDRGDIQYF.

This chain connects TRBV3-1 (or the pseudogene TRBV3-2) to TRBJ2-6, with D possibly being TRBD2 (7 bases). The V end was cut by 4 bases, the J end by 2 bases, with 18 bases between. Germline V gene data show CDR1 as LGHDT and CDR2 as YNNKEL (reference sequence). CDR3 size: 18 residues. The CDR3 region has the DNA TGTGCCAGCAGCCGGAGGACGGGGGGCGCCCCTGGGGCCAACGTCCTGACTTTC. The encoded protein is CASSRRTGGAPGANVLTF.

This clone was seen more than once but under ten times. The CDR3: CASASRDRTYEQYF. CDR3 coding DNA: TGTGCCAGCGCTTCCCGGGACAGGACCTACGAGCAGTACTTC. The V gene is TRBV7-2, the J gene TRBJ2-7; 8 bases align to TRBD1. The CDR3 has 14 amino acids. V dropped 8 bases and J dropped 2; count of bases not matched to a gene: 8. From germline, CDR1 is SGHTA and CDR2 FQGNSA.

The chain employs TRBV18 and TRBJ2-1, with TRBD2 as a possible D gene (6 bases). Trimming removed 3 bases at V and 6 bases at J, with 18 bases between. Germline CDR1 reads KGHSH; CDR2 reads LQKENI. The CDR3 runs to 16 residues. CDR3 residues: CASSPGGNWISNEQFF. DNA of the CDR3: TGTGCCAGCTCACCCGGAGGGAATTGGATAAGCAATGAGCAGTTCTTC.

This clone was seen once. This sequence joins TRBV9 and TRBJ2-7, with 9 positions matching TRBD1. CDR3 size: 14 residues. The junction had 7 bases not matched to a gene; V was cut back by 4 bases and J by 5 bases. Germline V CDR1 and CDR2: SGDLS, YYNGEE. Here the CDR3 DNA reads TGTGCCAGCAGCCCCTGGGACAGGGCCCACGAGCAGTACTTC. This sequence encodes CASSPWDRAHEQYF.

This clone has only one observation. The CDR3 loop is CASSQDPGVGGELFF. The CDR3 DNA is TGTGCCAGCAGCCAAGATCCCGGGGTGGGCGGGGAGCTGTTTTTT. V usage is TRBV3-1 (or the pseudogene TRBV3-2) and J usage is TRBJ2-2; a possible D gene is TRBD2 (5 bases). V lost 0 bases, J lost 7 bases, and 12 bases lay in between. The V gene's germline CDR1 is LGHDT and CDR2 YNNKEL (reference sequence). This CDR3 contains 15 residues.

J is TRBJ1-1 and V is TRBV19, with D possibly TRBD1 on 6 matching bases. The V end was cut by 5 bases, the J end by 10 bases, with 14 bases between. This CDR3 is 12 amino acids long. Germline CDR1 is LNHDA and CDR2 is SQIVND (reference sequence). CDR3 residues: CASSSTGSGAFF. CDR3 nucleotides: TGTGCCAGTAGTTCAACAGGGTCAGGAGCTTTCTTT.

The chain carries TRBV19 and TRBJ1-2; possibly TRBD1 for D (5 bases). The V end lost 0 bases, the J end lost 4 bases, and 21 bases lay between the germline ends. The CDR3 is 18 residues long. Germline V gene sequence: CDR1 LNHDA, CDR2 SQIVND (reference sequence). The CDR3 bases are TGTGCCAGTAGTATAGAGGGGGGGTTGGGGCGAGAAGGCTATGGCTACACCTTC. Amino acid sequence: CASSIEGGLGREGYGYTF.

This CDR3 is CASSVSGSYNEQFF. CDR3 bases: TGTGCCAGCAGCGTTAGCGGCTCCTACAATGAGCAGTTCTTC. The V and J genes are TRBV7-9 and TRBJ2-1, with a possible D match to TRBD2 (6 bases). Germline V lookup: CDR1 SEHNR, CDR2 FQNEAQ (reference sequence). The CDR3 length is 14 residues. Trimming removed 5 bases at V and 0 bases at J, with 8 bases between. The full variable domain, rest sourced from reference TRBV7-9 and TRBJ2-1, is DTGVSQNPRHKITKRGQNVTFRCDPISEHNRLYWYRQTLGQGPEFLTYFQNEAQLEKSRLLSDRFSAERPKGSFSTLEIQRTEQGDSAMYLCASSVSGSYNEQFFGPGTRLTVL.

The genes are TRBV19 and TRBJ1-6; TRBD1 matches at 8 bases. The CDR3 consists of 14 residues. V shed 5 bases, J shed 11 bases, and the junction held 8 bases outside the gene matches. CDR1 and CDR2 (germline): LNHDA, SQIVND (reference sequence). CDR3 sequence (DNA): TGTGCCAGTAGTCTCGGACAGGGTCCTGCACCCCTCCACTTT. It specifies CASSLGQGPAPLHF.